This section outlines one T cell receptor (beta chain) sequence together with its context. Its antigen is not identified. At one boundary the junction diverges from the germline segment, which might be a read error. The V gene's germline CDR1 is GTSNPN and CDR2 SVGIG (reference sequence). This CDR3 contains 15 residues. The sample belongs to a study of molecular identifiers for immune sequencing clone quantification. Previously described methods and listed TCR primers were used for bulk TCR libraries. TCRdb passed the PCR reads through MiXCR, listing each CDR3 protein once. The profile covers about 65,000 distinct CDR3 sequences, with about 18% appearing a single time and 1.5% to 1.8% taken by the ten largest. Study results and limitations: Identical TCR molecules can share a barcode, and this sharing could underestimate highly expanded clone sizes. Among 800,000 to 1,000,000 naive cells, spiked Jurkat TCR RNA from a single cell was reportedly detectable.

The sorting of naive CD8 T cells used the CD8+CD4-CCR7+CD45RA+ phenotype. The sequence derives from a human donor in good health. Some libraries in this study had Jurkat cell RNA spiked in. The V call is TRBV30, the J call TRBJ1-1; the D is unclear. The sample taken for sequencing was naive CD8+ T cells from blood, with Jurkat cell RNA spiked in. Subset denoted: FACS-sorted CD8+CD4-CCR7+CD45RA+ naive T cells. CDR3 nucleotide sequence: TGTGCCAGGAGTGTCGGAGGGAGGAGCTGGACTAAAGCTTTCTTT. Encoded protein: CARSVGGRSWTKAFF. The full variable domain, completed using reference TRBV30 and TRBJ1-1, is SQTIHQWPATLVQPVGSPLSLECTVEGTSNPNLYWYRQAAGRGLQLLFYSVGIGQISSEVPQNLSASRPQDRQFILSSKKLLLSDSGFYLCARSVGGRSWTKAFFGQGTRLTVV.